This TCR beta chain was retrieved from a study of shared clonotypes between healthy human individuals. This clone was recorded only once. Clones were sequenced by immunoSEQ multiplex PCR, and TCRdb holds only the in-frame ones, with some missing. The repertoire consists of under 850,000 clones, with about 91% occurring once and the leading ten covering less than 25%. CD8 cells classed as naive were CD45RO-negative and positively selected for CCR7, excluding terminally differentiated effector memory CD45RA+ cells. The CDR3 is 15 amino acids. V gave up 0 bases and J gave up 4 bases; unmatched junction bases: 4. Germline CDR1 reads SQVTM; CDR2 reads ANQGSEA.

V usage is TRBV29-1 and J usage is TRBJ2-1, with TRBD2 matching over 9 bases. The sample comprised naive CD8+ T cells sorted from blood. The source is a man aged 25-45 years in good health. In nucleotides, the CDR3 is TGCAGCGTTGAAGAAGCGGGAGGTTCGTACAATGAGCAGTTCTTC. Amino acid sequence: CSVEEAGGSYNEQFF.